This TCR beta chain is drawn from a study of naive and memory T cell subsets. Study-level results: Potentially, T cell activation and differentiation skew this RNA-based measurement.

This clonotype was picked up a small number of times. Its antigen is not known. A UMI-containing oligonucleotide was joined by 3' ligation to the TCR cDNA template. Adult healthy volunteers gave 2.5 ml peripheral blood for whole-blood RNA. Cells were not sorted; total RNA input targeted about 1 to 1,100 ng. The SP2 primer and nested alpha and beta constant region primers amplified ligated cDNA in four rounds. For blood and skin samples, reverse transcription used TCR alpha and beta constant primers. TCRdb processed the 5' RACE reads anew with MiXCR; each CDR3 protein has one entry. Of some 60,000 distinct CDR3 sequences detected, about 8.3% appear once; the ten largest clones hold around a tenth. The receptor's source is a female donor in good health.

CDR3 sequence (DNA): TGTGCCAGCGCGGCCGCACAGGGAGGTTGGGGGGCCAACGTCCTGACTTTC. It is translated as CASAAAQGGWGANVLTF. The gene calls are TRBV6-2 or TRBV6-3 and TRBJ2-6; D could derive from TRBD1 or TRBD2 (6 bases each). The CDR3 extends over 17 amino acids. The V end was cut by 8 bases, the J end by 4 bases, with 21 bases between. Looked up from germline, CDR1 is MNHEY and CDR2 is SVGEGT.